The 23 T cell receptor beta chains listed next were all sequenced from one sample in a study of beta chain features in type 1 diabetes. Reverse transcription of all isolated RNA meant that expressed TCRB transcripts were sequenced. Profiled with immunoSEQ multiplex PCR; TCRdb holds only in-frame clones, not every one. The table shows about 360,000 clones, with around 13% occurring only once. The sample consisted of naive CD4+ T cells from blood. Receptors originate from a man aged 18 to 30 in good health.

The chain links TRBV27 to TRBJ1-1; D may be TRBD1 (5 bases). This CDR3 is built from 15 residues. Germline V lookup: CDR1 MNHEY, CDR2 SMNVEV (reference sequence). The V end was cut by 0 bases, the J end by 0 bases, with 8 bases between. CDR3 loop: CASSLSPTVNTEAFF. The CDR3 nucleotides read TGTGCCAGCAGTTTATCTCCGACAGTGAACACTGAAGCTTTCTTT.

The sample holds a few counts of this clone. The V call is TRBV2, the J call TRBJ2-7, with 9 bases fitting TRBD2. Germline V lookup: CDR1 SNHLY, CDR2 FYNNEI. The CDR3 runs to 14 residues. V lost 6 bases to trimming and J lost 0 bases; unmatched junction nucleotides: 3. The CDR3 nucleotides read TGTGCCAGCAGGTTAGCGGGGGCCTCCTACGAGCAGTACTTC. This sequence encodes CASRLAGASYEQYF.

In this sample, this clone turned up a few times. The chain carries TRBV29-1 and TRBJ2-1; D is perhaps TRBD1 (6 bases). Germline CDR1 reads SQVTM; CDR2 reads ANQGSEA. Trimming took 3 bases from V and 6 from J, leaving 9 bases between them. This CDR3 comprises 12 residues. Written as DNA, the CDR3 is TGCAGCGTTGAGGGGGCAGGCAATGAGCAGTTCTTC. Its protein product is CSVEGAGNEQFF.

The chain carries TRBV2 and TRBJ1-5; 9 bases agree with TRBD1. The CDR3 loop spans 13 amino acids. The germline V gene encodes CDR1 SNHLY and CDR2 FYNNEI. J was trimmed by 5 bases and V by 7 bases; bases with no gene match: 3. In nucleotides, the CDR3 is TGTGCCAGCACCCGGGACAGGGATCAGCCCCAGCATTTT. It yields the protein CASTRDRDQPQHF.

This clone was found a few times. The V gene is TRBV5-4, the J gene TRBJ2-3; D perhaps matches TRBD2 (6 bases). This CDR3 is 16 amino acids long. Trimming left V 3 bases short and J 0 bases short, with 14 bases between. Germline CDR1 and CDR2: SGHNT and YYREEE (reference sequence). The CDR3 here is CASSSGVAPSTDTQYF. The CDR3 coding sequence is TGTGCCAGCAGCTCGGGGGTAGCGCCTAGCACAGATACGCAGTATTTT. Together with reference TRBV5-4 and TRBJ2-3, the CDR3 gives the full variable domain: ETGVTQSPTHLIKTRGQQVTLRCSSQSGHNTVSWYQQALGQGPQFIFQYYREEENGRGNFPPRFSGLQFPNYSSELNVNALELDDSALYLCASSSGVAPSTDTQYFGPGTRLTVL.

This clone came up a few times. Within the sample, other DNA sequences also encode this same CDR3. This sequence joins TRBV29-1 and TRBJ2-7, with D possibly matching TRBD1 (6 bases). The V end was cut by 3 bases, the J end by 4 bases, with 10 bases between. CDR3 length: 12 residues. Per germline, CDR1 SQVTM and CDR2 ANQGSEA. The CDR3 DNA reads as TGCAGCGTTGAGGGGCAGGGGTACGAGCAGTACTTC. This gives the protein CSVEGQGYEQYF.

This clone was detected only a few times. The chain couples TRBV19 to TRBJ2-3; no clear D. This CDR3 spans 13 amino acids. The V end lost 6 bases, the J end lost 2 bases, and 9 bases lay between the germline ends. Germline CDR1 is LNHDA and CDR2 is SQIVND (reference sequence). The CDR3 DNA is TGTGCCAGTAGGGTAGAGTACACAGATACGCAGTATTTT. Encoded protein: CASRVEYTDTQYF.

The CDR3 loop reads CASSPTVGTAYEQYF. The CDR3 bases are TGTGCCAGCAGCCCCACCGTGGGCACCGCCTACGAGCAGTACTTC. The rearrangement uses TRBV9 and TRBJ2-7; no reliable D call. The CDR3 consists of 15 residues. Trimming stripped 4 bases from V and 2 bases from J, with 16 bases between. The V gene's germline CDR1 is SGDLS and CDR2 YYNGEE.

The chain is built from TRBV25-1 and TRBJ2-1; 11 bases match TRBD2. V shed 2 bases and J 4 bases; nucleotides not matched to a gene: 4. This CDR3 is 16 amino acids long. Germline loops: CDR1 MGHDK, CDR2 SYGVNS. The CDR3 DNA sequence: TGTGCCAGCAGTGAACAGACTAGCGGGATATACAATGAGCAGTTCTTC. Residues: CASSEQTSGIYNEQFF.

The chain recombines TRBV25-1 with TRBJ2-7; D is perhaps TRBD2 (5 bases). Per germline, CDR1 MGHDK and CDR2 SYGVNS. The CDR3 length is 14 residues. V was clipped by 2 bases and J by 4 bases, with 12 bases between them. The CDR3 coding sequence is TGTGCCAGCAGTGAAGAGGAGAGGGTGTACGAGCAGTACTTC. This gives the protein CASSEEERVYEQYF.

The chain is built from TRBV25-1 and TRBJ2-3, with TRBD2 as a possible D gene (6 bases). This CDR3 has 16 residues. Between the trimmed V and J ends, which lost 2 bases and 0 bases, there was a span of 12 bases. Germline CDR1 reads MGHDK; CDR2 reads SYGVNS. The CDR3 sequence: CASSEGRGTSTDTQYF. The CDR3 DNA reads TGTGCCAGCAGTGAAGGTCGGGGGACTAGCACAGATACGCAGTATTTT.

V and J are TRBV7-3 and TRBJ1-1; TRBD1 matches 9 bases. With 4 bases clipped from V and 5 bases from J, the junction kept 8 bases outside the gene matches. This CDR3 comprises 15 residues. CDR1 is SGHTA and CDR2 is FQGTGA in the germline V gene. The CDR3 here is CASSYTGGDWTEAFF. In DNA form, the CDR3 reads TGTGCCAGCAGCTACACAGGGGGCGATTGGACTGAAGCTTTCTTT.

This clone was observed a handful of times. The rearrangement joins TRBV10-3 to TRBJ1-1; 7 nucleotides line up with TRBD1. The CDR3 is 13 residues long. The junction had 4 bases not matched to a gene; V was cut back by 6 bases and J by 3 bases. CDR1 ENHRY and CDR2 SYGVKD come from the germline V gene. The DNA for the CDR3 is TGTGCCATCAGAGACAGGGAGGACACTGAAGCTTTCTTT. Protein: CAIRDREDTEAFF.

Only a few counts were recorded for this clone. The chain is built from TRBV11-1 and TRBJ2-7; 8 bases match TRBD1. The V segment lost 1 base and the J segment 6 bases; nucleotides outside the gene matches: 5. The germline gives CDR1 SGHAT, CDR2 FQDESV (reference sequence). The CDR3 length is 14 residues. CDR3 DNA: TGTGCCAGCAGCTTAGAGCGACAGGGGCTCGAGCAGTACTTC. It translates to CASSLERQGLEQYF.

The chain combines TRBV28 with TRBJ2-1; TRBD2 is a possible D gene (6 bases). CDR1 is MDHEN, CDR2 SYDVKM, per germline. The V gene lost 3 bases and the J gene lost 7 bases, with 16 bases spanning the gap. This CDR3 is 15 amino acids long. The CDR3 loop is CASSFLPGVRNEQFF. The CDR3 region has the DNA TGTGCCAGCAGTTTTCTGCCGGGAGTTCGAAATGAGCAGTTCTTC.

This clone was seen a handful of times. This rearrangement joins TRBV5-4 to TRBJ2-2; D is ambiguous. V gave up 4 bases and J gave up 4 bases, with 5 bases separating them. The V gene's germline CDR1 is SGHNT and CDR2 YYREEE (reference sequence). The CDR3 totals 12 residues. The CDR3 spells CASSPPTGELFF. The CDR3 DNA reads TGTGCCAGCAGCCCTCCCACCGGGGAGCTGTTTTTT.

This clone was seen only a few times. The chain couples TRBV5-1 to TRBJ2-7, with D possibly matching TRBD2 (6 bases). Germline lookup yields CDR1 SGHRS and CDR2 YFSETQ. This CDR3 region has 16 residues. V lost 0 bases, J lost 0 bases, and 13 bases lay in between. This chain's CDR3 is CASSLGSSALSYEQYF. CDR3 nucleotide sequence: TGCGCCAGCAGCTTGGGGTCTAGCGCCCTCTCCTACGAGCAGTACTTC.

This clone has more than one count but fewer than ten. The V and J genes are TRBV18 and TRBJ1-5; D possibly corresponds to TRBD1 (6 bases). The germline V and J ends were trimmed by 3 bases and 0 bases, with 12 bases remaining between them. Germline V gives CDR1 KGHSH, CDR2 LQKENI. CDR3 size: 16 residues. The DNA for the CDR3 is TGTGCCAGCTCACCTCGGACAGCCCGTAGCAATCAGCCCCAGCATTTT. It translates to CASSPRTARSNQPQHF.

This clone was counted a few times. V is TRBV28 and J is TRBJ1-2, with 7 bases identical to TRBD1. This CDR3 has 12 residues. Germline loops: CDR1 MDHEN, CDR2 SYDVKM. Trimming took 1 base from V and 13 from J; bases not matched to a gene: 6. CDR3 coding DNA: TGTGCCAGCAGTTTATTGGGACAGAGGATCACCTTC. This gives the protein CASSLLGQRITF.

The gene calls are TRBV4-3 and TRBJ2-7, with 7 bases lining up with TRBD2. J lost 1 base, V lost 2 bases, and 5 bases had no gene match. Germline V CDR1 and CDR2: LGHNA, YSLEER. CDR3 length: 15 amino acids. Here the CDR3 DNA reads TGCGCCAGCAGCCAACTACTAGCGTCATCCTACGAGCAGTACTTC. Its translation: CASSQLLASSYEQYF.

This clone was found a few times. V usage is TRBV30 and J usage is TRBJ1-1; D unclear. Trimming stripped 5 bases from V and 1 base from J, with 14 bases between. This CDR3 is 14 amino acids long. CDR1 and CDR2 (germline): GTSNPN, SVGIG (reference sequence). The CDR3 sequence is CAWGSRLPNTEAFF. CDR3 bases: TGTGCCTGGGGGTCGAGACTGCCGAACACTGAAGCTTTCTTT.

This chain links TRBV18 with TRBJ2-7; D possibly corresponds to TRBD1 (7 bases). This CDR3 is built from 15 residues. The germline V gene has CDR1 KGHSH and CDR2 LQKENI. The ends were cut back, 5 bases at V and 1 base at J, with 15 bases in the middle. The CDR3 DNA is TGTGCCAGCTCATCAGGACAGGAGGGATCCTACGAGCAGTACTTC. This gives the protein CASSSGQEGSYEQYF.

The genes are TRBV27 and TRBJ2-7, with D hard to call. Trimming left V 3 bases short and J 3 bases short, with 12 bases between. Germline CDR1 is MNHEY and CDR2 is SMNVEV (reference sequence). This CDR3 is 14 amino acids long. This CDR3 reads CASSFRLSHYEQYF. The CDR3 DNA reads TGTGCCAGCAGTTTCAGACTGTCCCACTACGAGCAGTACTTC.